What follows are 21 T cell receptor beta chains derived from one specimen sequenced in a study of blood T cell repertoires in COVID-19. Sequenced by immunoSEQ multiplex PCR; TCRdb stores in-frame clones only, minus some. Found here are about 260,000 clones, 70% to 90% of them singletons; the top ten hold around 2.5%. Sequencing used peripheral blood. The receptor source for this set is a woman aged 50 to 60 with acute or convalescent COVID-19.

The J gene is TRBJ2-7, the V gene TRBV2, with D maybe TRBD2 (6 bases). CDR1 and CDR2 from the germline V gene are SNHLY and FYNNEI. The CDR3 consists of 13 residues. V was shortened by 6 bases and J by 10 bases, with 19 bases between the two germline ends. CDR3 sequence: CASSAGLLNEQYF. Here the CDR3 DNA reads TGTGCCAGCAGCGCGGGACTCCTAAATGAACAGTACTTC.

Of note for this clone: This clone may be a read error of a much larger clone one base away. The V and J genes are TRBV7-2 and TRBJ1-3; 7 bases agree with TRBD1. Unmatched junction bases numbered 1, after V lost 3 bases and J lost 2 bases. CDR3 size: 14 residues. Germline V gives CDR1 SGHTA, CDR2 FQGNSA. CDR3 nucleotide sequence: TGTGCCAGCAGCTTTCAGGGGGCTGGAAACACCATATATTTT. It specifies CASSFQGAGNTIYF. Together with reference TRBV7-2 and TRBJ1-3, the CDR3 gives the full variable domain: GAGVSQSPSNKVTEKGKDVELRCDPISGHTALYWYRQSLGQGLEFLIYFQGNSAPDKSGLPSDRFSAERTGGSVSTLTIQRTQQEDSAVYLCASSFQGAGNTIYFGEGSWLTVV.

CDR3: CASSFFQGVEFYTF. CDR3 nucleotides: TGTGCCAGCAGTTTTTTTCAGGGGGTTGAGTTCTACACCTTC. The chain employs TRBV28 and TRBJ1-2, with 7 bases fitting TRBD1. Trimming took 3 bases from V and 10 from J; bases not matched to a gene: 11. CDR3 length: 14 residues. The germline CDR1 and CDR2 sequences are MDHEN and SYDVKM.

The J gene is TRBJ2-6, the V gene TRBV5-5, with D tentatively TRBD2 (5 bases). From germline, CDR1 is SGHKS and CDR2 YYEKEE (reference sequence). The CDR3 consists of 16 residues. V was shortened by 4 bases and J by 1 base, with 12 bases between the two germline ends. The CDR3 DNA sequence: TGTGCCAGCAGCCCCTTTACGGGGTCTGGGGCCAACGTCCTGACTTTC. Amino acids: CASSPFTGSGANVLTF.

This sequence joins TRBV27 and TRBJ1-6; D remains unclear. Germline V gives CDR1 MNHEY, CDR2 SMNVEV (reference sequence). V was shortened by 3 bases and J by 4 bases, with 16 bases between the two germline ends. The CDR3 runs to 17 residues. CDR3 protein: CASSFSPTGMYNSPLHF. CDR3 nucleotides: TGTGCCAGCAGTTTCTCCCCGACCGGGATGTATAATTCACCCCTCCACTTT.

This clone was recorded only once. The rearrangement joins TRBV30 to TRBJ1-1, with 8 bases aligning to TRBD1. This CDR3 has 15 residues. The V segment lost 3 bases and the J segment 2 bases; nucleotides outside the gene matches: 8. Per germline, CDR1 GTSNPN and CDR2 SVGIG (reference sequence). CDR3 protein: CAWRVRTGTNTEAFF. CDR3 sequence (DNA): TGTGCCTGGAGGGTCAGGACAGGGACAAACACTGAAGCTTTCTTT.

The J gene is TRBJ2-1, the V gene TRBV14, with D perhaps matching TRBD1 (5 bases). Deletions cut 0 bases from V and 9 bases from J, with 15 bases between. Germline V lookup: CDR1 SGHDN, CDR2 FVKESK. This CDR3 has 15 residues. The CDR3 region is CASSQEQAGYGEQFF. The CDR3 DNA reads TGTGCCAGCAGCCAAGAACAGGCAGGGTACGGTGAGCAGTTCTTC. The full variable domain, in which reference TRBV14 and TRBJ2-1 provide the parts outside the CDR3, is EAGVTQFPSHSVIEKGQTVTLRCDPISGHDNLYWYRRVMGKEIKFLLHFVKESKQDESGMPNNRFLAERTGGTYSTLKVQPAELEDSGVYFCASSQEQAGYGEQFFGPGTRLTVL.

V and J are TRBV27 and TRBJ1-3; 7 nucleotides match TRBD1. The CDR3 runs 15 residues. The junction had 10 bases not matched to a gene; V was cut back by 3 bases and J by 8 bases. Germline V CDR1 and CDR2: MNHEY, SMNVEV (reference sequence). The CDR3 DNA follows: TGTGCCAGCAGTTTGTCGGGACAGCCCTGGGACACCATATATTTT. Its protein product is CASSLSGQPWDTIYF.

The CDR3 DNA reads TGTGCCAGCAGTTATACAGGGTTTGGCAATCAGCCCCAGCATTTT. Protein: CASSYTGFGNQPQHF. V is TRBV6-5 and J is TRBJ1-5, with D tentatively TRBD1 (6 bases). The CDR3 runs 15 residues. From germline, CDR1 is MNHEY and CDR2 SVGAGI. V shed 3 bases and J shed 2 bases, with 11 bases lying between them.

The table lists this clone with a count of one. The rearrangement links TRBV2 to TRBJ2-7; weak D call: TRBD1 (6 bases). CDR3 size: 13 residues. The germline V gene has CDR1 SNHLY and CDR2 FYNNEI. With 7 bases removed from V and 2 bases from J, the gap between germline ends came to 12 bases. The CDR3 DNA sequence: TGTGCCAGCACTTACGACAGGACCTACGAGCAGTACTTC. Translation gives CASTYDRTYEQYF.

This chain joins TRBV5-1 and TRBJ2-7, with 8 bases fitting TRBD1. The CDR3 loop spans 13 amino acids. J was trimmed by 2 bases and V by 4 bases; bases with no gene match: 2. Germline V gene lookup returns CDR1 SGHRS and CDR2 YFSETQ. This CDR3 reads CASSLQGAYEQYF. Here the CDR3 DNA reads TGCGCCAGCAGCCTACAGGGGGCCTACGAGCAGTACTTC. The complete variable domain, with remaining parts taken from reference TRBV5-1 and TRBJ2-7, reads KAGVTQTPRYLIKTRGQQVTLSCSPISGHRSVSWYQQTPGQGLQFLFEYFSETQRNKGNFPGRFSGRQFSNSRSEMNVSTLELGDSALYLCASSLQGAYEQYFGPGTRLTVT.

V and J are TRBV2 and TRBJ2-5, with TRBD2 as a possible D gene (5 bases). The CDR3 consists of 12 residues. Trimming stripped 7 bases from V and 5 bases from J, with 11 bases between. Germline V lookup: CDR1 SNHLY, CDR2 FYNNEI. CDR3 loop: CASTLGVETQYF. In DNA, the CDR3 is TGTGCCAGCACTCTCGGGGTTGAGACCCAGTACTTC. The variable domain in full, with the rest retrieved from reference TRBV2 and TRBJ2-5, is EPEVTQTPSHQVTQMGQEVILRCVPISNHLYFYWYRQILGQKVEFLVSFYNNEISEKSEIFDDQFSVERPDGSNFTLKIRSTKLEDSAMYFCASTLGVETQYFGPGTRLLVL.

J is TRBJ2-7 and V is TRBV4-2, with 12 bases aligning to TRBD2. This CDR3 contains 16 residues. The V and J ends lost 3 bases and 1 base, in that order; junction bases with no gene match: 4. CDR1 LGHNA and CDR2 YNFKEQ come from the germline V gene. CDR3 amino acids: CASSHPGTSGSYEQYF. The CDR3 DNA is TGTGCCAGCAGCCACCCCGGGACTAGCGGGTCCTACGAGCAGTACTTC.

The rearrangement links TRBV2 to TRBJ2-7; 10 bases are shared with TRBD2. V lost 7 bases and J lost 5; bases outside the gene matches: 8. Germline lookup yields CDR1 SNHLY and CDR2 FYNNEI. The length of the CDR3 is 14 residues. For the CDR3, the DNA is TGTGCCAGCAAAAGAGTAGCGGGGGGCCACGAGCAGTACTTC. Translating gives CASKRVAGGHEQYF.

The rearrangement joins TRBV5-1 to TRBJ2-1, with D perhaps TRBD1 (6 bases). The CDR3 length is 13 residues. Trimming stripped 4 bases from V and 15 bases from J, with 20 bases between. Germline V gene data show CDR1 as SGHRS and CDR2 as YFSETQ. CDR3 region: CASSALQQGDAFF. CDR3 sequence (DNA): TGCGCCAGCAGCGCTTTACAACAGGGTGATGCGTTCTTC. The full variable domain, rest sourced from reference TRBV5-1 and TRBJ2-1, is KAGVTQTPRYLIKTRGQQVTLSCSPISGHRSVSWYQQTPGQGLQFLFEYFSETQRNKGNFPGRFSGRQFSNSRSEMNVSTLELGDSALYLCASSALQQGDAFFGPGTRLTVL.

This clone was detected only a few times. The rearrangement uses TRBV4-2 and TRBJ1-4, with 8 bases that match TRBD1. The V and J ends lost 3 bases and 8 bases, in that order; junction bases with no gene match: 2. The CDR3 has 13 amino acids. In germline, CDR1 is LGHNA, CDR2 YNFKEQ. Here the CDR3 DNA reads TGTGCCAGCAGCCAGCGGACAGGGGAAAAACTGTTTTTT. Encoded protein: CASSQRTGEKLFF.

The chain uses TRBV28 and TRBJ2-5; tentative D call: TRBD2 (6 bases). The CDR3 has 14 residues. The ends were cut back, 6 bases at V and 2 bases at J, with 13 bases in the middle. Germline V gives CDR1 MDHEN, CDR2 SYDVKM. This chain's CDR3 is CASSLRRDQETQYF. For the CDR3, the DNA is TGTGCCAGCAGCCTCAGGAGGGATCAAGAGACCCAGTACTTC.

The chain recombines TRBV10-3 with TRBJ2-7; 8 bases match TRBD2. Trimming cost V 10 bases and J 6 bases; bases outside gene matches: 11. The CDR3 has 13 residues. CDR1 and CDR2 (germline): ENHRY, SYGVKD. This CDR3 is CATGGREETEQYF. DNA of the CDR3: TGTGCCACGGGGGGGCGGGAGGAGACCGAGCAGTACTTC.

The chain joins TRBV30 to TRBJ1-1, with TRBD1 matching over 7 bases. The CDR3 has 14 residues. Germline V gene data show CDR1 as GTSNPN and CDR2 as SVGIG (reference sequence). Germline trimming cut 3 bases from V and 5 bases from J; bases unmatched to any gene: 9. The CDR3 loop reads CAWRTGSRGTEAFF. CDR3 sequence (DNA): TGTGCCTGGAGGACAGGGAGTCGAGGGACTGAAGCTTTCTTT.

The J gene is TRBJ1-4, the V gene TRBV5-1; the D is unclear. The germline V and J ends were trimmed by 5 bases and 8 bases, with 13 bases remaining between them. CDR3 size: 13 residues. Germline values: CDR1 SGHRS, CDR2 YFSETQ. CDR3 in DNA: TGCGCCAGCAGGCGGACTCCCGGCGAAAAACTGTTTTTT. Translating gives CASRRTPGEKLFF.

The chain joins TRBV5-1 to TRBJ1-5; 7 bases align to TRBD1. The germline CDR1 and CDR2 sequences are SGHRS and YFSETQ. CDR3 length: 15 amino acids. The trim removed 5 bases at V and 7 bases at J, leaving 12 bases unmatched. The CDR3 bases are TGCGCCAGCAGTTTCGACAGGGAAGGAGGACAGCCCCAGCATTTT. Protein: CASSFDREGGQPQHF.